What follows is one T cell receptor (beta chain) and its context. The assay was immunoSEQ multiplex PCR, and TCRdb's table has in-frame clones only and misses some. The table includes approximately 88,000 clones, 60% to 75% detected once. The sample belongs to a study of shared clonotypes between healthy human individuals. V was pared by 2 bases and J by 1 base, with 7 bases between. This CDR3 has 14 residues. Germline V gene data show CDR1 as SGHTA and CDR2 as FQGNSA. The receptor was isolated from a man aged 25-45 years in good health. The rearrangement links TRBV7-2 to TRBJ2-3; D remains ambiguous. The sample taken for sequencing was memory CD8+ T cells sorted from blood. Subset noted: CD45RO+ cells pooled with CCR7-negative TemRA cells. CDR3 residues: CASSLHLRTDTQYF. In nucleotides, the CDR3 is TGTGCCAGCAGCTTACACCTTCGCACAGATACGCAGTATTTT. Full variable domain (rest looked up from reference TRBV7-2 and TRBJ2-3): GAGVSQSPSNKVTEKGKDVELRCDPISGHTALYWYRQSLGQGLEFLIYFQGNSAPDKSGLPSDRFSAERTGGSVSTLTIQRTQQEDSAVYLCASSLHLRTDTQYFGPGTRLTVL.